This T cell receptor (beta chain) was retrieved from a study of OX40 agonist ivuxolimab in advanced cancers. Study context: Every 2 weeks, ivuxolimab was infused into the patients intravenously at between 0.01 and 10 mg/kg. Hepatocellular carcinoma, melanoma, renal cell or head and neck cancer occurred in dose-escalation patients.

Autoimmune disease history or systemic immunosuppression led to patient exclusion. There are a few counts of this clone. J was trimmed by 4 bases and V by 1 base; bases with no gene match: 25. Germline assignment: CDR1 MNHNS and CDR2 SASEGT. This CDR3 is 21 amino acids long. Some clones are missing from TCRdb's copy, which holds only in-frame ones; the method was immunoSEQ multiplex PCR. The table records 20,000 to 25,000 clones, 65% to 90% of them present only once. Specimen: CD4+ or CD8+ T cells sorted from blood, collected in a trial of the OX40 agonist ivuxolimab. The TCR comes from an adult with an advanced solid tumor such as melanoma, head and neck, liver or kidney cancer. V and J are TRBV6-1 and TRBJ2-7, with 7 nucleotides matching TRBD2. This CDR3 is CASSEEAGKYAGVVKLYEQYF. CDR3 in DNA: TGTGCCAGCAGTGAAGAGGCAGGAAAATATGCGGGAGTAGTTAAATTATACGAGCAGTACTTC.